The 25 T cell receptor beta chains reported below all come from one sample, sequenced in a study of human T cells and chemical hapten exposure. Time point in this sample: pre-sensitization, week 0. The sample's treatment: therapeutic diphenylcyclopropenone sensitization with weekly scalp DPC. TCRdb re-called the RACE reads through MiXCR, storing one row per CDR3 protein. The data hold about 51,000 distinct CDR3 sequences, with roughly 9.9% observed a single time. Source: whole blood, taken in connection with sensitization to the hapten diphenylcyclopropenone (DPC). The receptor set was obtained from a middle-aged woman with alopecia areata. Some clones in this sample may be carry-over from other donors' samples.

This clonotype was detected a few times. V gene TRBV3-1 combines with J gene TRBJ2-5; 13 nucleotides agree with TRBD2. This CDR3 has 16 amino acids. Trimming at V came to 3 bases and at J to 5 bases, leaving 6 bases not matched to a gene. Germline loops: CDR1 LGHDT, CDR2 YNNKEL (reference sequence). The CDR3 DNA sequence: TGTGCCAGCAGCCACGGACTAGCGGGGGCCCGGGAGACCCAGTACTTC. Its protein is CASSHGLAGARETQYF.

In its sample, this clonotype was seen many times. The V call is TRBV9, the J call TRBJ2-1; tentative D call: TRBD1 (6 bases). Germline V gene sequence: CDR1 SGDLS, CDR2 YYNGEE. Trimming shortened V by 4 bases and J by 0 bases, and 11 bases separated the two germline ends. The CDR3 extends over 15 amino acids. The CDR3 nucleotides read TGTGCCAGCAGCCCAGGGACAAGCTCCTACAATGAGCAGTTCTTC. Residues: CASSPGTSSYNEQFF.

This clonotype was counted ten times or more. This rearrangement joins TRBV9 to TRBJ2-2; D possibly corresponds to TRBD2 (5 bases). CDR1 is SGDLS, CDR2 YYNGEE, per germline. The length of the CDR3 is 16 residues. The V end was cut by 0 bases, the J end by 2 bases, with 11 bases between. The CDR3 DNA sequence: TGTGCCAGCAGCGTAGGCGGGCGTAGTAACACCGGGGAGCTGTTTTTT. Its translation: CASSVGGRSNTGELFF.

In this sample, this clonotype turned up many times. The chain joins TRBV5-6 to TRBJ1-4, with TRBD1 as a possible D gene (5 bases). The CDR3 is 16 residues long. Germline CDR1 is SGHDT and CDR2 is YYEEEE. Trimming stripped 2 bases from V and 1 base from J, with 12 bases between. The CDR3 spells CASSFVAQGTNEKLFF. CDR3 sequence (DNA): TGTGCCAGCAGCTTCGTCGCCCAGGGAACTAATGAAAAACTGTTTTTT.

The table lists this clonotype with many counts. V usage is TRBV20-1 and J usage is TRBJ1-2; 7 bases align to TRBD1. The germline gives CDR1 DFQATT, CDR2 SNEGSKA (reference sequence). The CDR3 is made up of 15 amino acids. With 0 bases clipped from V and 6 bases from J, the junction kept 10 bases outside the gene matches. The CDR3 bases are TGCAGTGCTAGAGATCCTTCCTCGACAGGGAATGGCTACACCTTC. Translated, it gives CSARDPSSTGNGYTF.

The chain recombines TRBV5-5 with TRBJ1-6; no clear D. CDR1 SGHKS and CDR2 YYEKEE come from the germline V gene (reference sequence). With 0 bases removed from V and 3 bases from J, the gap between germline ends came to 10 bases. The CDR3 has 16 amino acids. This chain's CDR3 is CASSLGSSNYNSPLHF. DNA for the CDR3: TGTGCCAGCAGCTTGGGTAGTTCCAACTATAATTCACCCCTCCACTTT.

The chain employs TRBV20-1 and TRBJ2-5, with 15 bases matching TRBD2. CDR1 is DFQATT and CDR2 is SNEGSKA in the germline V gene (reference sequence). J was trimmed by 5 bases and V by 0 bases; bases with no gene match: 10. This CDR3 has 18 residues. The chain's CDR3 is CSARDPGLAGGRRETQYF. CDR3 coding DNA: TGCAGTGCTAGAGATCCCGGACTAGCGGGGGGGCGGAGGGAGACCCAGTACTTC.

This chain joins TRBV6-5 and TRBJ2-2; 7 bases align to TRBD2. After removal of 4 bases from V and 2 bases from J, the junction contained 7 bases not matched to a gene. Germline CDR1 reads MNHEY; CDR2 reads SVGAGI. The CDR3 is 16 amino acids. The CDR3 is CASSSSGLLNTGELFF. For the CDR3, the DNA is TGTGCCAGCAGTTCCTCGGGACTACTAAACACCGGGGAGCTGTTTTTT.

This clonotype has ten or more counts. This chain uses TRBV3-1 with TRBJ2-3; TRBD2 agrees at 7 bases. The ends lost 0 bases at V and 5 bases at J; junction bases unmatched: 8. The CDR3 consists of 16 residues. Germline lookup yields CDR1 LGHDT and CDR2 YNNKEL (reference sequence). Written as DNA, the CDR3 is TGTGCCAGCAGCCAAGAGTCTAGCGGCCCCCTAGATACGCAGTATTTT. Encoded protein: CASSQESSGPLDTQYF.

The sample holds many counts of this clonotype. The chain has TRBV20-1 and TRBJ2-1; 9 nucleotides line up with TRBD1. There are 12 residues in the CDR3. Germline V gene data show CDR1 as DFQATT and CDR2 as SNEGSKA (reference sequence). V shed 5 bases, J shed 6 bases, and the junction held 2 bases outside the gene matches. CDR3 loop: CSAADRGNEQFF. The CDR3 DNA sequence: TGCAGTGCTGCGGACAGGGGCAATGAGCAGTTCTTC.

This clonotype was counted a few times. The V call is TRBV28, the J call TRBJ2-7; D perhaps matches TRBD1 (6 bases). V lost 3 bases and J 3 bases, leaving 12 bases between the germline ends. The CDR3 is made up of 14 amino acids. Germline values: CDR1 MDHEN, CDR2 SYDVKM. The CDR3 is CASSLGHRFYEQYF. The CDR3, as DNA: TGTGCCAGCAGTTTGGGACACCGCTTCTACGAGCAGTACTTC.

This clonotype showed up many times. The chain is built from TRBV6-2 or TRBV6-3 and TRBJ2-1; no clear D. Germline loops: CDR1 MNHEY, CDR2 SVGEGT. V lost 6 bases and J lost 0, with 9 bases in between. CDR3 length: 14 residues. Here the CDR3 reads CASRFLYSYNEQFF. DNA of the CDR3: TGTGCCAGCAGGTTCTTATACTCCTACAATGAGCAGTTCTTC.

V gene TRBV28 combines with J gene TRBJ2-3; possible D gene TRBD1, 6 bases. Trimming removed 4 bases from V and 2 bases from J, with 13 bases in between. Germline V gene lookup returns CDR1 MDHEN and CDR2 SYDVKM. The CDR3 covers 15 residues. The CDR3 sequence is CASSSLDRTTDTQYF. The CDR3 nucleotides are TGTGCCAGCAGTTCATTGGACAGAACCACAGATACGCAGTATTTT.

In this sample, this clonotype turned up many times. The gene calls are TRBV7-3 and TRBJ2-5, with 12 bases lining up with TRBD2. V gave up 4 bases and J gave up 3 bases; unmatched junction bases: 9. The CDR3 runs 17 residues. Germline lookup yields CDR1 SGHTA and CDR2 FQGTGA. The chain's CDR3 is CASSSSRLAGAEETQYF. The DNA for the CDR3 is TGTGCCAGCAGCTCTTCGAGACTAGCGGGGGCGGAAGAGACCCAGTACTTC.

This clonotype was recorded many times. This chain joins TRBV9 and TRBJ1-3, with 9 positions matching TRBD1. V shed 3 bases and J 2 bases; nucleotides not matched to a gene: 6. This CDR3 is 16 amino acids long. The germline V gene encodes CDR1 SGDLS and CDR2 YYNGEE. Here the CDR3 DNA reads TGTGCCAGCAGCGAAACTCGACAGGGGGCTGGAAACACCATATATTTT. Amino acid sequence: CASSETRQGAGNTIYF.

This clonotype was counted at least ten times. The V and J genes are TRBV6-5 and TRBJ2-4; 12 bases are a match to TRBD1. The CDR3 extends over 14 amino acids. CDR1 and CDR2 (germline): MNHEY, SVGAGI. J gave up 7 bases and V 6 bases, and 4 bases lay outside the gene matches. The CDR3 DNA follows: TGTGCCAGCAGCCTGGGACAGGGGGCGAACATTCAGTACTTC. Translation gives CASSLGQGANIQYF.

This clonotype was observed many times. The J gene is TRBJ2-5, the V gene TRBV6-5, with D perhaps TRBD2 (6 bases). The CDR3 is 16 amino acids. Trimming removed 5 bases from V and 5 bases from J, with 21 bases in between. Germline loops: CDR1 MNHEY, CDR2 SVGAGI. CDR3: CASSRTFGTLRETQYF. The CDR3 bases are TGTGCCAGCAGTCGGACCTTCGGGACTCTAAGGGAGACCCAGTACTTC.

The chain couples TRBV4-3 to TRBJ1-4; no definite D call. V lost 5 bases to trimming and J lost 1 base, with 5 bases between them. The CDR3 extends over 13 amino acids. In germline, CDR1 is LGHNA, CDR2 YSLEER. The CDR3 region has the DNA TGCGCCAGCAGCGGCGGAACTAATGAAAAACTGTTTTTT. It encodes CASSGGTNEKLFF.

The chain has TRBV5-8 and TRBJ2-1; 12 bases are shared with TRBD2. CDR1 is SGHTS and CDR2 is YDEGEE in the germline V gene. CDR3 size: 16 residues. V lost 3 bases and J lost 5; bases outside the gene matches: 6. The CDR3 nucleotides read TGTGCCAGCAGCTATATCGGACTAGCGGGGAACAATGAGCAGTTCTTC. Translating it yields CASSYIGLAGNNEQFF. Based on the CDR3 plus reference TRBV5-8 and TRBJ2-1, the full variable domain is EAGVTQSPTHLIKTRGQQATLRCSPISGHTSVYWYQQALGLGLQFLLWYDEGEERNRGNFPPRFSGRQFPNYSSELNVNALELEDSALYLCASSYIGLAGNNEQFFGPGTRLTVL.

As for this clonotype: It may be a read error: a sequence one base away is much more abundant. The chain links TRBV12-3 or TRBV12-4 to TRBJ1-3, with 7 bases matching TRBD1. The length of the CDR3 is 14 residues. Losses at the gene ends were 6 bases for V and 2 bases for J; bases not matched to a gene: 4. The CDR3 sequence is CASSKDRAGNTIYF. CDR3 nucleotides: TGTGCCAGCAGCAAAGACAGGGCTGGAAACACCATATATTTT.

On this clonotype itself: A much more abundant neighbour one base away suggests this may be a read error. The conserved phenylalanine or tryptophan normally closing the CDR3 is absent here, so this likely arose from a read error. The chain couples TRBV20-1 to TRBJ1-1, with a tentative D call TRBD1 (5 bases). The germline gives CDR1 DFQATT, CDR2 SNEGSKA (reference sequence). The CDR3 length is 14 residues. Trimming shortened V by 3 bases and J by 4 bases, and 15 bases separated the two germline ends. The DNA of the CDR3 is TGCAGTGCTAGTCCCATAGGGGAGACCACTGAAGCTTTCGTT. Translated: CSASPIGETTEAFV.

This clonotype was found many times. The chain recombines TRBV4-3 with TRBJ2-7; D gene ambiguous. Trimming cost V 0 bases and J 2 bases, with 11 bases left between them. This CDR3 spans 15 amino acids. Germline V CDR1 and CDR2: LGHNA, YSLEER. The CDR3 here is CASSQDRTVAYEQYF. The CDR3 region has the DNA TGCGCCAGCAGCCAAGACCGCACAGTTGCCTACGAGCAGTACTTC.

This clonotype appeared a few times. This chain links TRBV12-3 or TRBV12-4 with TRBJ1-1; tentatively, D is TRBD1 (5 bases). The CDR3 consists of 15 residues. Trimming removed 6 bases from V and 3 bases from J, with 17 bases in between. CDR3 sequence (DNA): TGTGCCAGCAGGTCTAAGCTACTCAGGGACACTGAAGCTTTCTTT. Its protein is CASRSKLLRDTEAFF.

A few counts support this clonotype. The gene calls are TRBV2 and TRBJ1-1; TRBD1 matches 9 bases. The V gene end was trimmed by 9 bases and the J gene end by 2 bases; junction bases not matched to a gene: 4. CDR1 and CDR2 from the germline V gene are SNHLY and FYNNEI. This CDR3 comprises 13 residues. The CDR3 DNA is TGTGCCAGGATGGGACAGGGCAACACTGAAGCTTTCTTT. Translation gives CARMGQGNTEAFF.

Turning to this clonotype: This may stem from a read error, because a much larger clone lies one nucleotide away. The V call is TRBV28, the J call TRBJ2-5, with D unresolved. The CDR3 is made up of 11 amino acids. The germline gives CDR1 MDHEN, CDR2 SYDVKM. V lost 3 bases to trimming and J lost 5 bases, with 4 bases between them. The CDR3 here is CASSFVETQYF. The DNA of the CDR3 is TGTGCCAGCAGTTTCGTGGAGACCCAGTACTTC.